This is a list of T cell receptor beta chains from one sample in a study of shared clonotypes between healthy human individuals. Repertoires were generated with immunoSEQ multiplex PCR, while TCRdb's copy carries only in-frame clones and drops some. The sample carries about 380,000 clones, about 97% recorded once. The sequencing input was memory CD8+ T cells sorted from blood. Receptors were obtained from a man aged 25-45 years in good health. The CDR3 runs from the conserved cysteine through the conserved F or W. D genes are given only for firm matches. The listing skips clone size in some rows; elsewhere it reads once, few, many or a size class.

clone size	D gene	J gene	V gene	CDR3 protein	CDR3 DNA
.	TRBD2	TRBJ2-1	TRBV27	CASSPGLAGGPIDEQFF	TGTGCCAGCAGTCCCGGACTAGCGGGAGGGCCCATAGATGAGCAGTTCTTC
.	TRBD2	TRBJ2-2	TRBV9	CASTIAGSTGELFF	TGTGCCAGTACAATAGCGGGCTCTACCGGGGAGCTGTTTTTT
.	TRBD1	TRBJ1-2	TRBV27	CASRGIDRVGGYTF	TGTGCCAGCAGGGGGATTGACAGGGTAGGTGGCTACACCTTC
.	.	TRBJ2-3	TRBV2	CASSVQASTDTQYF	TGTGCCAGCAGTGTTCAGGCGAGCACAGATACGCAGTATTTT
.	.	TRBJ2-7	TRBV28	CASGSNAYEQYF	TGTGCCAGCGGGAGTAATGCGTACGAGCAGTACTTC
.	.	TRBJ2-7	TRBV6-4	CASSSVAAQLSYEQYF	TGTGCCAGCTCGTCGGTCGCTGCCCAGCTCTCCTACGAGCAGTACTTC
.	.	TRBJ1-5	TRBV7-8	CASSFLSTRATNQPQHF	TGTGCCAGCAGCTTCCTATCCACGCGGGCTACTAATCAGCCCCAGCATTTT
few	.	TRBJ1-1	TRBV5-4	CASSWTTNTEAFF	TGTGCCAGCAGCTGGACAACGAACACTGAAGCTTTCTTT
.	TRBD1	TRBJ1-2	TRBV13	CASSRTGAGYGYTF	TGTGCCAGCAGCCGGACAGGGGCGGGCTATGGCTACACCTTC
.	TRBD2	TRBJ2-2	TRBV2	CASRGGWTGELFF	TGTGCCAGCAGGGGGGGGTGGACCGGGGAGCTGTTTTTT
.	.	TRBJ2-1	TRBV20-1	CSAYRTTQFF	TGCAGTGCCTATAGGACCACGCAGTTCTTC
.	TRBD2	TRBJ2-1	TRBV5-1	CASSLPSGRSNEQFF	TGCGCCAGCAGCCTCCCGAGCGGGAGAAGCAATGAGCAGTTCTTC
.	TRBD2	TRBJ2-5	TRBV20-1	CSAPSGLAQYF	TGCAGTGCTCCTAGCGGTTTGGCCCAGTACTTC
once	.	TRBJ2-2	TRBV10-3	CAISESQVANTGELFF	TGTGCCATCAGTGAGTCACAGGTTGCGAACACCGGGGAGCTGTTTTTT
.	.	TRBJ1-5	TRBV28	CASSLYGQGPYSNQPQHF	TGTGCCAGCAGTTTATACGGGCAGGGACCCTATAGCAATCAGCCCCAGCATTTT
.	.	TRBJ2-7	TRBV11-2	CASSLVYPSVYEQYF	TGTGCCAGCAGCTTAGTTTACCCGTCAGTCTACGAGCAGTACTTC
.	TRBD2	TRBJ2-1	TRBV27	CASRRSSGRDLNEQFF	TGTGCCAGCAGACGAAGTAGCGGGAGGGACCTAAATGAGCAGTTCTTC
.	TRBD2	TRBJ2-1	TRBV28	CASSFSQVAGRPPYNEQFF	TGTGCCAGCAGTTTTTCGCAGGTAGCGGGACGACCCCCCTACAATGAGCAGTTCTTC
.	.	TRBJ2-5	TRBV6-4	CASSELSGRGETQYF	TGTGCCAGCAGTGAACTGTCGGGGAGAGGGGAGACCCAGTACTTC
.	TRBD2	TRBJ2-7	TRBV4-2	CASSLTTSGRTYEQYF	TGTGCCAGCAGCCTCACGACTAGCGGGAGGACCTACGAGCAGTACTTC
.	TRBD1	TRBJ1-1	TRBV18	CASSPRDRGLAFF	TGTGCCAGCTCACCAAGGGACAGGGGGCTAGCTTTCTTT
.	.	TRBJ2-5	TRBV11-2	CASRGGLLETQYF	TGTGCCAGCAGGGGGGGGCTGCTGGAGACCCAGTACTTC
once	.	TRBJ2-3	TRBV4-2	CASSQETPRGRITDTQYF	TGTGCCAGCAGCCAAGAGACCCCTAGAGGGAGAATTACAGATACGCAGTATTTT